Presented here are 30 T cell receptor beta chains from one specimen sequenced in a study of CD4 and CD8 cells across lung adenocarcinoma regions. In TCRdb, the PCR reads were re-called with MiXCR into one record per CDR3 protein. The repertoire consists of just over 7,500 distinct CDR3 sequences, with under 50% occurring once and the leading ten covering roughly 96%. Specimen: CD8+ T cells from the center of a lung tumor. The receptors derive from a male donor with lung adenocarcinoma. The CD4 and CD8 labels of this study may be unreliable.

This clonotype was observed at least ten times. CDR3 nucleotides: TGTGCCAGCAGTTACTCCCTAAGCGGGAGGTTCTACAATGAGCAGTTCTTC. Translated: CASSYSLSGRFYNEQFF. The rearrangement joins TRBV6-5 to TRBJ2-1, with 9 bases aligning to TRBD2. Looked up from germline, CDR1 is MNHEY and CDR2 is SVGAGI. V shed 0 bases, J shed 3 bases, and the junction held 6 bases outside the gene matches. CDR3 length: 17 residues.

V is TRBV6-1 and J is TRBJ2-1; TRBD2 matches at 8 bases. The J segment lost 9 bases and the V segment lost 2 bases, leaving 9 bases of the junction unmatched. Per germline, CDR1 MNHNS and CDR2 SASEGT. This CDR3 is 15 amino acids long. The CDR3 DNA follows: TGTGCCAGCAGTGAAAGGAGTGGCGGGAGGTCTGAGCAGTTCTTC. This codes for CASSERSGGRSEQFF.

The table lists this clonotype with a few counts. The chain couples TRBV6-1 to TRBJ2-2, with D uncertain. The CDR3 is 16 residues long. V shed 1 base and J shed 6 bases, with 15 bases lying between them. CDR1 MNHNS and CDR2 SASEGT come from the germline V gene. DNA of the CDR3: TGTGCCAGCAGTGAAGTCCCGGTGCAGCTGCCCGGGGAGCTGTTTTTT. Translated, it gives CASSEVPVQLPGELFF.

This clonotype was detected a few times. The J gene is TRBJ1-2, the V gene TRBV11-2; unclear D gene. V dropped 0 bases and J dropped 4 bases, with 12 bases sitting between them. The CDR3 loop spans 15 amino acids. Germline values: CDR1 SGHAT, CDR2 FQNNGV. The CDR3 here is CASSLETDGSYGYTF. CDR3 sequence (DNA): TGTGCCAGCAGCTTAGAAACGGACGGCTCCTATGGCTACACCTTC. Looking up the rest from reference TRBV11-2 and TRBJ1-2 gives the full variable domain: EAGVAQSPRYKIIEKRQSVAFWCNPISGHATLYWYQQILGQGPKLLIQFQNNGVVDDSQLPKDRFSAERLKGVDSTLKIQPAKLEDSAVYLCASSLETDGSYGYTFGSGTRLTVV.

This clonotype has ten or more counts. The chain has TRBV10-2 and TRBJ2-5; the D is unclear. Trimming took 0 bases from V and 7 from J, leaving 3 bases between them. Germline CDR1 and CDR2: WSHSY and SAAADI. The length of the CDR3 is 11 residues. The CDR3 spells CASSESVTQYF. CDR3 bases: TGCGCCAGCAGTGAGTCTGTGACCCAGTACTTC.

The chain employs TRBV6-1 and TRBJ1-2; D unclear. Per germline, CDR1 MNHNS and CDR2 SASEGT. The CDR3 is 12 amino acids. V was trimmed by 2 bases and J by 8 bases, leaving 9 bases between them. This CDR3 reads CASSEPPVGYTF. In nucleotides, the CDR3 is TGTGCCAGCAGTGAACCCCCCGTCGGCTACACCTTC.

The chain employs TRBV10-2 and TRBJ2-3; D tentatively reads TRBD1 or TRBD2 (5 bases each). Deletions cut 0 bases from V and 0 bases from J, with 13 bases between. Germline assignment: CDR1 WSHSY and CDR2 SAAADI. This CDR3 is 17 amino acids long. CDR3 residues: CASSESGRFGSTDTQYF. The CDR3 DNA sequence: TGCGCCAGCAGTGAGTCGGGACGGTTCGGAAGCACAGATACGCAGTATTTT.

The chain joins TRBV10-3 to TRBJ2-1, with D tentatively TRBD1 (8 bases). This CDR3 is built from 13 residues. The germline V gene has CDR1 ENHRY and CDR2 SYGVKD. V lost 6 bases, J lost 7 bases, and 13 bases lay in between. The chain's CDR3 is CAISVQGGNEQFF. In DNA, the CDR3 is TGTGCCATCAGCGTACAGGGGGGGAATGAGCAGTTCTTC.

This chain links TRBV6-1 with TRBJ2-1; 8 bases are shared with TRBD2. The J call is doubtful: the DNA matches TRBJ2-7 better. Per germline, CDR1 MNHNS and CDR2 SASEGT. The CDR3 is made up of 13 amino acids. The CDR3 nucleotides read TGTGCCAGCAGCGGGACTAGGAGGTACGAGCAGTACTTC. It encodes CASSGTRRYEQYF.

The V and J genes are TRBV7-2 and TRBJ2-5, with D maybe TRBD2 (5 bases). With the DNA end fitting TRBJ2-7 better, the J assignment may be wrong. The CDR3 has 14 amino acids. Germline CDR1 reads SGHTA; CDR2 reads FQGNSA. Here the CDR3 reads CASWRSDRAYEQYF. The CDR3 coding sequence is TGTGCCAGCTGGAGGTCGGATAGGGCCTACGAGCAGTACTTC.

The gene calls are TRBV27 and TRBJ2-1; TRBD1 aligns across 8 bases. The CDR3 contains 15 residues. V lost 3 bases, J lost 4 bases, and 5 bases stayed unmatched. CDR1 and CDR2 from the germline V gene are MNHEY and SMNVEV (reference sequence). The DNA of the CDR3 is TGTGCCAGCAGTTTTCCAGGGGGCGGATACAATGAGCAGTTCTTC. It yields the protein CASSFPGGGYNEQFF.

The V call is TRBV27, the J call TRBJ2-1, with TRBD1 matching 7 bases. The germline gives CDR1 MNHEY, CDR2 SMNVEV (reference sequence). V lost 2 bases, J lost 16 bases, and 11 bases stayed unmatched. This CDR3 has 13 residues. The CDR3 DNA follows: TGTGCCAGCAGTTTAAAGGGCCGGGACAGCCACTTCTTC. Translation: CASSLKGRDSHFF.

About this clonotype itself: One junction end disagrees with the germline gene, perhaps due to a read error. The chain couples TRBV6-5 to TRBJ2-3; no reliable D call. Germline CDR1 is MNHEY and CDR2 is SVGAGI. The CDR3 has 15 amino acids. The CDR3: CARSYWHRGQETQYF. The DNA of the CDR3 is TGTGCCAGGAGTTACTGGCACCGCGGCCAAGAGACGCAGTATTTC.

Written as DNA, the CDR3 is TGTGCCAGCAGTCCCAGCGGGGCCCCAGATACGCAGTATTTT. Translation gives CASSPSGAPDTQYF. The chain carries TRBV6-1 and TRBJ2-3; 7 bases line up with TRBD2. V was pared by 5 bases and J by 4 bases, with 6 bases of the junction left unmatched. Germline-derived CDR1 and CDR2 are MNHNS and SASEGT. There are 14 residues in the CDR3.

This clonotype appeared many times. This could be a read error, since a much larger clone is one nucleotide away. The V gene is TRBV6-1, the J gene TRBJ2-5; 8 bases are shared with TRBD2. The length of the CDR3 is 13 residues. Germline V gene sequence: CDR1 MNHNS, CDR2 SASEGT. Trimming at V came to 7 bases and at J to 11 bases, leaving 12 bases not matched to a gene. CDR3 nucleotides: TGTGCCAGCAACTATATGCGGGGGGTTGAGCAGTACTTC. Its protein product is CASNYMRGVEQYF.

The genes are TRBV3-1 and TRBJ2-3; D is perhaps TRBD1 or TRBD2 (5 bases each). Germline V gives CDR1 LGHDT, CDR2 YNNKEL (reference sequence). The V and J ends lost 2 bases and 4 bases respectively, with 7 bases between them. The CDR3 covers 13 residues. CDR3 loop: CASSQQGADTQYF. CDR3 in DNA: TGTGCCAGCAGCCAACAGGGAGCAGATACGCAGTATTTT.

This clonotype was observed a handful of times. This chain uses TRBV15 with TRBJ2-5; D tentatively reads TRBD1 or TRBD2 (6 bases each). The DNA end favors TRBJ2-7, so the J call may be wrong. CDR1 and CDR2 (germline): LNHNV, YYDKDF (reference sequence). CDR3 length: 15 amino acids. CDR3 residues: CATSREGHIPYEQYF. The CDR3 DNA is TGTGCCACCAGCAGGGAGGGACACATCCCCTACGAGCAGTACTTC.

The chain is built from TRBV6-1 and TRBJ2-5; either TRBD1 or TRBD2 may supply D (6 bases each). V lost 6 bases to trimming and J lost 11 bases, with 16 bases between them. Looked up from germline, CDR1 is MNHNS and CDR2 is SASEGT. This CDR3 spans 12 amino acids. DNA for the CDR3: TGTGCCAGCAGGACAGGAGGGAAAGAGCAGTACTTC. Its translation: CASRTGGKEQYF.

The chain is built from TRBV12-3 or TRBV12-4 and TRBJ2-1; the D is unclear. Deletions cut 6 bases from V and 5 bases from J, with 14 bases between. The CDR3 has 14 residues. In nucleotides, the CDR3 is TGTGCCAGCAGGGACCAGGCTATTAACAATGAGCAGTTCTTC. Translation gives CASRDQAINNEQFF.

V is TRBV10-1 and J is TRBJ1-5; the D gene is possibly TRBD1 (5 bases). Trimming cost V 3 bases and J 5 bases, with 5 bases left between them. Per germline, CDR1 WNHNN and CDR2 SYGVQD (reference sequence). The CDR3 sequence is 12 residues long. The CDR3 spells CASSEGDQPQHF. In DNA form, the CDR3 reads TGCGCCAGCAGTGAAGGGGATCAGCCCCAGCATTTT.

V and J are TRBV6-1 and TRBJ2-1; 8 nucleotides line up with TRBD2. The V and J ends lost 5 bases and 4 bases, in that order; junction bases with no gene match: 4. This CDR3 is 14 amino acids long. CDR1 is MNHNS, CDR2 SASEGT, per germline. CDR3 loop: CASSKLAEYNEQFF. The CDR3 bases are TGTGCCAGCAGTAAACTAGCGGAGTACAATGAGCAGTTCTTC.

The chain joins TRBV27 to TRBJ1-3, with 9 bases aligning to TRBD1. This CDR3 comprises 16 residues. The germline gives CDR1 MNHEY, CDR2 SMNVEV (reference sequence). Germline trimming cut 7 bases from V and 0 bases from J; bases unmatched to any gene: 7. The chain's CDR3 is CASNMDRGYSGNTIYF. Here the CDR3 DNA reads TGTGCCAGCAACATGGACAGGGGTTACTCTGGAAACACCATATATTTT.

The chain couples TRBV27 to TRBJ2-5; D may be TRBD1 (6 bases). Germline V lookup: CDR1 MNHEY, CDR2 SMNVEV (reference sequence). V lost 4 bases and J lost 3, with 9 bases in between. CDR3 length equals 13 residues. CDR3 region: CASSSWTEETQYF. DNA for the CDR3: TGTGCCAGCAGTTCCTGGACAGAAGAGACCCAGTACTTC.

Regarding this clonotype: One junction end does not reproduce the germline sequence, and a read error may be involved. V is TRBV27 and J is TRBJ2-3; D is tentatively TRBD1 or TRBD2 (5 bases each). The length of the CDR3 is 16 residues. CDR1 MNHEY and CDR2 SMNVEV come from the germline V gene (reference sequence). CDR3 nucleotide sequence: TGTGCCAGCAGCCGCCCTCGGGGACGGGGCAAAGACACGCAGTACTTT. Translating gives CASSRPRGRGKDTQYF.

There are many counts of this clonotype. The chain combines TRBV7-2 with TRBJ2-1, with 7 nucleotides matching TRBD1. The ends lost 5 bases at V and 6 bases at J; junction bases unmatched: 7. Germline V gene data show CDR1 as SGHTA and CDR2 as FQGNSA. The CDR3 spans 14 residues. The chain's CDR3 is CASSGNRGANEQFF. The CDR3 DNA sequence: TGTGCCAGCAGCGGAAACAGGGGAGCCAATGAGCAGTTCTTC.

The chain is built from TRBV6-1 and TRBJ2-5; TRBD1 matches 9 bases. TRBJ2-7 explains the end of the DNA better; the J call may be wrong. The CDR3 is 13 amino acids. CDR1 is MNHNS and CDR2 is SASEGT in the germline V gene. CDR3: CASSGTGGREQYF. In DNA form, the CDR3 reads TGTGCCAGCAGTGGAACAGGGGGCCGCGAGCAGTACTTC.

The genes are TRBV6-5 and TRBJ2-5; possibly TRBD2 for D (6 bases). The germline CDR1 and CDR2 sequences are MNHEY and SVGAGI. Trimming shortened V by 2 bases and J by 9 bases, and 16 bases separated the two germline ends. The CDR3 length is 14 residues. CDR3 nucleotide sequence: TGTGCCAGCAGTTACCGACGCACGGGGGTGCCCCAGTACTTC. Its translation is CASSYRRTGVPQYF.

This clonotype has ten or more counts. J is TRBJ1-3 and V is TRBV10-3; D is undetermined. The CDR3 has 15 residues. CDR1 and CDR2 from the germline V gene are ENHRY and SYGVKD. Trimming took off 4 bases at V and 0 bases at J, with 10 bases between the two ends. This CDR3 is CAISAGISSGNTIYF. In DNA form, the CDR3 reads TGTGCCATCAGTGCCGGGATCAGCTCTGGAAACACCATATATTTT.

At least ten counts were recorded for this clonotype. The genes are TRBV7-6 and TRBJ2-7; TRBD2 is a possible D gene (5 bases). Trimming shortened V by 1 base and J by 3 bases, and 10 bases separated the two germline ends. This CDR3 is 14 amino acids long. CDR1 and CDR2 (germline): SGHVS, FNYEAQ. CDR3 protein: CASSLGVGSYEQYF. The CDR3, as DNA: TGTGCCAGCAGCTTAGGGGTGGGGAGCTACGAGCAGTACTTC.

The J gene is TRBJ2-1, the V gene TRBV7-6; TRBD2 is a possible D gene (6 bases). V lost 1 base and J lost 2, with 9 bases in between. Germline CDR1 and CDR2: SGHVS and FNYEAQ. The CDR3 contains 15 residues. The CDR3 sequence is CASSLGGVTYNEQFF. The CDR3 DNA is TGTGCCAGCAGCTTAGGGGGGGTAACCTACAATGAGCAGTTCTTC.